The 24 T cell receptor beta chains given below trace back to one sample, sequenced in a study of cytomegalovirus exposure and HLA in healthy donors (dated by TCRdb to the late 2010s). Library creation used the immunoSEQ multiplex PCR assay. In TCRdb, the immuneACCESS table is reduced to in-frame sequences with V and J assigned. These tables do not hold every clone; where another copy was compared, an unresolved V gene accounts for under half, and the others remain unexplained. Here the sample has fewer than 120,000 clones; roughly nine tenths occur a single time. The ten largest clonotypes hold around 2% of the sample. The specimen was PBMCs. Every receptor here comes from a woman between 18 and 29 years old in good health and CMV-seronegative.

J is TRBJ2-1 and V is TRBV7-2; 15 positions agree with TRBD2. Germline assignment: CDR1 SGHTA and CDR2 FQGNSA. This CDR3 region has 16 residues. V lost 5 bases to trimming and J lost 6 bases; unmatched junction nucleotides: 5. CDR3 DNA: TGTGCCAGCAGCCCGTCGGGACTAGCGGGAGGCAATGAGCAGTTCTTC. Translation: CASSPSGLAGGNEQFF.

This sequence joins TRBV30 and TRBJ1-5; no clear D. This CDR3 contains 13 residues. The V and J ends lost 0 bases and 3 bases respectively, with 6 bases between them. Germline lookup yields CDR1 GTSNPN and CDR2 SVGIG (reference sequence). The CDR3 DNA sequence: TGTGCCTGGAGTGTAACAAACAATCAGCCCCAGCATTTT. Translating it yields CAWSVTNNQPQHF.

The CDR3 nucleotides are TGTGCCAGCAGCTTGGCATTAGGCGGGTTTGGTGAAGCTTTCTTT. This encodes CASSLALGGFGEAFF. The rearrangement links TRBV5-8 to TRBJ1-1; D remains unclear. The ends were cut back, 0 bases at V and 7 bases at J, with 16 bases in the middle. CDR1 and CDR2 from the germline V gene are SGHTS and YDEGEE. The CDR3 consists of 15 residues.

With regard to this clone: Other DNA sequences from this sample encode an identical CDR3 as well. This chain connects TRBV6-4 to TRBJ2-6, with unresolved D. Deletions cut 0 bases from V and 0 bases from J, with 6 bases between. The CDR3 covers 16 residues. Germline assignment: CDR1 MRHNA and CDR2 SNTAGT. The CDR3 spells CASSDSSGSGANVLTF. The CDR3 coding sequence is TGTGCCAGCAGTGACTCGTCGGGCTCTGGGGCCAACGTCCTGACTTTC.

The chain employs TRBV4-3 and TRBJ2-3, with D perhaps TRBD2 (6 bases). V was cut by 0 bases and J by 0 bases, with 10 bases left in between. CDR1 LGHNA and CDR2 YSLEER come from the germline V gene. The length of the CDR3 is 16 residues. For the CDR3, the DNA is TGCGCCAGCAGCCAAGAAGCGGGCCTTAGCACAGATACGCAGTATTTT. Residues: CASSQEAGLSTDTQYF.

In its sample, this clone was seen once. J is TRBJ2-2 and V is TRBV15, with 13 nucleotides matching TRBD2. This CDR3 is built from 16 residues. The trim removed 3 bases at V and 7 bases at J, leaving 5 bases unmatched. In germline, CDR1 is LNHNV, CDR2 YYDKDF (reference sequence). The chain's CDR3 is CATSSLGLAGSGELFF. In DNA form, the CDR3 reads TGTGCCACCAGCAGCCTGGGACTAGCGGGAAGCGGGGAGCTGTTTTTT. Filled out from reference TRBV15 and TRBJ2-2, the complete variable domain reads DAMVIQNPRYQVTQFGKPVTLSCSQTLNHNVMYWYQQKSSQAPKLLFHYYDKDFNNEADTPDNFQSRRPNTSFCFLDIRSPGLGDTAMYLCATSSLGLAGSGELFFGEGSRLTVL.

This chain connects TRBV30 to TRBJ2-1; 11 bases line up with TRBD2. V was clipped by 4 bases and J by 5 bases; unmatched bases: 1. The V gene's germline CDR1 is GTSNPN and CDR2 SVGIG (reference sequence). The CDR3 runs to 13 residues. In DNA, the CDR3 is TGTGCCTGGAAGGGACTAGCGGACAATGAGCAGTTCTTC. It specifies CAWKGLADNEQFF.

This sequence joins TRBV19 and TRBJ1-6; D uncertain. Deletions cut 6 bases from V and 0 bases from J, with 12 bases between. CDR3 length: 16 amino acids. The germline V gene has CDR1 LNHDA and CDR2 SQIVND (reference sequence). This chain's CDR3 is CASSLKWSSYNSPLHF. CDR3 in DNA: TGTGCCAGTAGCCTGAAATGGAGCTCCTATAATTCACCCCTCCACTTT.

This chain connects TRBV4-3 to TRBJ1-5; D may be TRBD1 (5 bases). This CDR3 is 13 amino acids long. CDR1 LGHNA and CDR2 YSLEER come from the germline V gene. The V end lost 8 bases, the J end lost 4 bases, and 12 bases lay between the germline ends. The CDR3 sequence: CASATGFNQPQHF. DNA for the CDR3: TGCGCCAGCGCAACAGGATTTAATCAGCCCCAGCATTTT.

As regards this clone: The sample has other DNA sequences that encode this CDR3 too. The J gene is TRBJ2-1, the V gene TRBV11-1, with 8 bases lining up with TRBD2. The CDR3 runs to 16 residues. V trimming: 3 bases; J trimming: 8 bases; junction bases outside the gene matches: 12. Germline CDR1 and CDR2: SGHAT and FQDESV (reference sequence). Here the CDR3 DNA reads TGTGCCAGCAGCTTCCCGGGCAGCGGGAGCATCTATGAGCAGTTCTTC. Protein product: CASSFPGSGSIYEQFF.

The gene calls are TRBV10-1 and TRBJ2-5; 7 bases match TRBD2. CDR1 is WNHNN, CDR2 SYGVQD, per germline (reference sequence). This CDR3 has 12 residues. With 5 bases clipped from V and 8 bases from J, the junction kept 5 bases outside the gene matches. CDR3 residues: CASSPGGDTQYF. CDR3 coding DNA: TGCGCCAGCAGTCCGGGAGGTGATACCCAGTACTTC.

The chain has TRBV7-8 and TRBJ1-5; a weak D match, TRBD1 (5 bases). V lost 10 bases and J 2 bases, leaving 15 bases between the germline ends. CDR1 and CDR2 from the germline V gene are SGHVS and FQNEAQ. This CDR3 contains 14 residues. As DNA, the CDR3 is TGTGCCACGACAGAATACAAAGGCAATCAGCCCCAGCATTTT. Residues: CATTEYKGNQPQHF.

V gene TRBV27 combines with J gene TRBJ2-5; 7 bases fit TRBD1. The V gene end was trimmed by 5 bases and the J gene end by 0 bases; junction bases not matched to a gene: 6. Germline CDR1 and CDR2: MNHEY and SMNVEV (reference sequence). The CDR3 loop spans 15 amino acids. The CDR3 spells CASSKDRVNQETQYF. CDR3 bases: TGTGCCAGCAGTAAAGACAGGGTAAACCAAGAGACCCAGTACTTC.

The J gene is TRBJ1-1, the V gene TRBV11-2, with D unresolved. V was trimmed by 5 bases and J by 4 bases, leaving 20 bases between them. This CDR3 comprises 16 residues. Germline CDR1 is SGHAT and CDR2 is FQNNGV. The CDR3 DNA reads as TGTGCCAGCAGCCTCCGATTGAACCCGTCGAGCACTGAAGCTTTCTTT. Its protein product is CASSLRLNPSSTEAFF.

CDR3 amino acids: CASSIWTGVNYGYTF. CDR3 in DNA: TGTGCCAGCAGTATTTGGACAGGGGTTAACTATGGCTACACCTTC. The chain combines TRBV2 with TRBJ1-2, with 9 bases matching TRBD1. The CDR3 sequence is 15 residues long. Germline CDR1 SNHLY, CDR2 FYNNEI. With V trimmed by 5 bases and J by 1 base, 5 bases remained unmatched.

The CDR3 DNA sequence: TGTGCCAGCAGAAGGGATCGGGGGGACACTGAAGCTTTCTTT. Protein: CASRRDRGDTEAFF. The chain employs TRBV2 and TRBJ1-1; a possible D gene is TRBD1 (5 bases). The V gene lost 6 bases and the J gene lost 3 bases, with 14 bases spanning the gap. Germline V gives CDR1 SNHLY, CDR2 FYNNEI. The CDR3 contains 14 residues.

The chain carries TRBV28 and TRBJ1-5, with 9 positions matching TRBD1. CDR3 length: 15 residues. The V and J ends lost 9 bases and 2 bases, in that order; junction bases with no gene match: 8. CDR1 MDHEN and CDR2 SYDVKM come from the germline V gene. DNA of the CDR3: TGTGCCAGTGCCGACCGGACAGGGGGCAATCAGCCCCAGCATTTT. Its protein product is CASADRTGGNQPQHF.

This sequence joins TRBV30 and TRBJ2-7, with D possibly matching TRBD1 (5 bases). This CDR3 region has 13 residues. V was cut by 0 bases and J by 5 bases, with 11 bases left in between. CDR1 is GTSNPN, CDR2 SVGIG, per germline (reference sequence). The CDR3 loop is CAWSVGRANEQYF. The CDR3 bases are TGTGCCTGGAGTGTTGGCAGGGCCAACGAGCAGTACTTC. Combining the CDR3 with reference TRBV30 and TRBJ2-7 gives the whole variable domain SQTIHQWPATLVQPVGSPLSLECTVEGTSNPNLYWYRQAAGRGLQLLFYSVGIGQISSEVPQNLSASRPQDRQFILSSKKLLLSDSGFYLCAWSVGRANEQYFGPGTRLTVT.

The chain recombines TRBV10-1 with TRBJ2-2; weak D call: TRBD2 (5 bases). V was clipped by 0 bases and J by 0 bases, with 11 bases between them. The CDR3 length is 17 residues. The germline V gene encodes CDR1 WNHNN and CDR2 SYGVQD (reference sequence). The CDR3 nucleotides read TGCGCCAGCAGTGAGTCGGAGGTATGGGCGAACACCGGGGAGCTGTTTTTT. Amino acid sequence: CASSESEVWANTGELFF.

Written as DNA, the CDR3 is TGTGCCAGCAGCGACGGGACAAGGGACACTGAAGCTTTCTTT. Translated, it gives CASSDGTRDTEAFF. This chain links TRBV9 with TRBJ1-1; D is perhaps TRBD1 (6 bases). This CDR3 region has 14 residues. Trimming cost V 3 bases and J 3 bases, with 12 bases left between them. The germline V gene encodes CDR1 SGDLS and CDR2 YYNGEE. The whole variable domain, remainder taken from reference TRBV9 and TRBJ1-1, is DSGVTQTPKHLITATGQRVTLRCSPRSGDLSVYWYQQSLDQGLQFLIQYYNGEERAKGNILERFSAQQFPDLHSELNLSSLELGDSALYFCASSDGTRDTEAFFGQGTRLTVV.

This clone has only one observation. This rearrangement joins TRBV7-3 to TRBJ2-1, with D possibly TRBD2 on 6 matching bases. The CDR3 is 13 amino acids. CDR1 and CDR2 (germline): SGHTA, FQGTGA. V lost 5 bases and J lost 6, with 11 bases in between. The CDR3 protein is CASSARGSNEQFF. The CDR3 nucleotides are TGTGCCAGCAGCGCCCGGGGGAGCAATGAGCAGTTCTTC. The entire variable domain, with the rest obtained from reference TRBV7-3 and TRBJ2-1, is as follows: GAGVSQTPSNKVTEKGKYVELRCDPISGHTALYWYRQSLGQGPEFLIYFQGTGAADDSGLPNDRFFAVRPEGSVSTLKIQRTERGDSAVYLCASSARGSNEQFFGPGTRLTVL.

The chain links TRBV6-1 to TRBJ1-6, with 7 bases aligning to TRBD1. Per germline, CDR1 MNHNS and CDR2 SASEGT. The J segment lost 5 bases and the V segment lost 5 bases, leaving 6 bases of the junction unmatched. This CDR3 is built from 15 residues. The CDR3 here is CASSIRDRNNSPLHF. The DNA for the CDR3 is TGTGCCAGCAGTATTCGGGACAGAAATAATTCACCCCTCCACTTT.

The chain links TRBV28 to TRBJ1-2; TRBD1 aligns across 9 bases. With 9 bases clipped from V and 4 bases from J, the junction kept 6 bases outside the gene matches. Looked up from germline, CDR1 is MDHEN and CDR2 is SYDVKM. This CDR3 region has 13 residues. CDR3 in amino acids: CASRTGAFYGYTF. The CDR3 nucleotides read TGTGCCAGTCGGACAGGGGCGTTCTATGGCTACACCTTC.

This clone has just one count. The V and J genes are TRBV10-3 and TRBJ2-7, with D perhaps TRBD2 (5 bases). Germline values: CDR1 ENHRY, CDR2 SYGVKD. The V end was cut by 9 bases, the J end by 3 bases, with 15 bases between. The CDR3 has 13 amino acids. This CDR3 is CAISREAIYEQYF. In nucleotides, the CDR3 is TGTGCCATAAGCCGGGAAGCAATCTACGAGCAGTACTTC.